This is a list of T cell receptor beta chains from one sample in a study of cytomegalovirus exposure and HLA in healthy donors. Clones were read by immunoSEQ multiplex PCR, and TCRdb kept only the in-frame ones, dropping some. This sample has over 90,000 clones; roughly 79% occur once, and the top ten carry approximately 3.8%. Sequencing used PBMCs. These receptor sequences come from a man aged 50-60 years in good health and CMV-seropositive. The CDR3 runs from the conserved cysteine through the conserved F or W. The D gene is left open where the match is weak. Not all rows give a size; the values are once, few, many and, for expanded clones, a class.

abundance: once; j_gene: TRBJ2-1; d_gene: TRBD2; v_gene: TRBV29-1; CDR3nt: TGCGGCGGGGGGATAGAAGGGGGTGAGCAGTTCTTC; CDR3aa: CGGGIEGGEQFF
abundance: .; j_gene: TRBJ2-7; d_gene: .; v_gene: TRBV7-9; CDR3nt: TGTGCCAGCAGGCGGGACGGAGCCTACGAGCAGTACTTC; CDR3aa: CASRRDGAYEQYF
abundance: .; j_gene: TRBJ2-7; d_gene: TRBD1; v_gene: TRBV5-1; CDR3nt: TGCGCCAGCAGCCAGGGGACAGGGGGGTACGAGCAGTACTTC; CDR3aa: CASSQGTGGYEQYF
abundance: .; j_gene: TRBJ2-2; d_gene: .; v_gene: TRBV7-3; CDR3nt: TGTGCCAGCAGCCCTAGTGGGTCTAAAACGGCGTGGGAGCTGTTTTTT; CDR3aa: CASSPSGSKTAWELFF
abundance: .; j_gene: TRBJ2-7; d_gene: .; v_gene: TRBV20-1; CDR3nt: TGCAGTGCTGGGGACAGTAGCGGAGAGCGGTTC; CDR3aa: CSAGDSSGERF
abundance: few; j_gene: TRBJ2-1; d_gene: TRBD1; v_gene: TRBV28; CDR3nt: TGTGCCAGCATCCCGTTGGACAGGGGGTCCTACAATGAGCAGTTCTTC; CDR3aa: CASIPLDRGSYNEQFF
abundance: once; j_gene: TRBJ2-7; d_gene: TRBD1; v_gene: TRBV19; CDR3nt: TGTGCCAGTAGTCTCCCCGGGCAGGGGGCGAGGTACGAGCAGTACTTC; CDR3aa: CASSLPGQGARYEQYF
abundance: .; j_gene: TRBJ2-7; d_gene: .; v_gene: TRBV28; CDR3nt: TGTGCCAGCAGTTTAGAAGGTAGCGGCTCCTACGAGCAGTACTTC; CDR3aa: CASSLEGSGSYEQYF
abundance: .; j_gene: TRBJ2-7; d_gene: .; v_gene: TRBV5-1; CDR3nt: TGCGCCAGCATCCCGACGGGAAACTACGAGCAGTACTTC; CDR3aa: CASIPTGNYEQYF
abundance: .; j_gene: TRBJ2-7; d_gene: TRBD2; v_gene: TRBV28; CDR3nt: TGTGCCAGCAGTGCTGTAGCGGGGATGTCCTACGAGCAGTACTTC; CDR3aa: CASSAVAGMSYEQYF
abundance: .; j_gene: TRBJ1-5; d_gene: TRBD1; v_gene: TRBV27; CDR3nt: TGTGCCAGCAGTAACAGGGGGCTCGGCAATCAGCCCCAGCATTTT; CDR3aa: CASSNRGLGNQPQHF
abundance: .; j_gene: TRBJ2-2; d_gene: .; v_gene: TRBV5-6; CDR3nt: TGTGCCAGCAGCTCTCGGTTGAACACCGGGGAGCTGTTTTTT; CDR3aa: CASSSRLNTGELFF
abundance: .; j_gene: TRBJ2-7; d_gene: .; v_gene: TRBV10-3; CDR3nt: TGTGCCATCAGGCCGGGACACCCCGTCTCGGTTGTTACCTACGAGCAGTACTTC; CDR3aa: CAIRPGHPVSVVTYEQYF
abundance: few; j_gene: TRBJ2-2; d_gene: .; v_gene: TRBV6-4; CDR3nt: TGTGCCAGCAGTGAGCAAGCGTCGAACACCGGGGAGCTGTTTTTT; CDR3aa: CASSEQASNTGELFF
abundance: once; j_gene: TRBJ2-1; d_gene: TRBD2; v_gene: TRBV5-6; CDR3nt: TGTGCCAGCAGCCCGATTACTAGCGGACTAAATTACAATGAGCAGTTCTTC; CDR3aa: CASSPITSGLNYNEQFF
abundance: .; j_gene: TRBJ2-7; d_gene: TRBD1; v_gene: TRBV11-2; CDR3nt: TGTGCCAGCAGGGCGGGACAGGGGGCATGGGAGCAGTACTTC; CDR3aa: CASRAGQGAWEQYF
abundance: few; j_gene: TRBJ2-3; d_gene: TRBD1; v_gene: TRBV6-6; CDR3nt: TGTGCCAGCAGTTCAAGGACAGGGAGCACAGATACGCAGTATTTT; CDR3aa: CASSSRTGSTDTQYF
abundance: .; j_gene: TRBJ2-7; d_gene: TRBD1; v_gene: TRBV30; CDR3nt: TGTGCCTGGAGCGGACAGGCCACCTACGAGCAGTACTTC; CDR3aa: CAWSGQATYEQYF
abundance: .; j_gene: TRBJ2-7; d_gene: TRBD1; v_gene: TRBV2; CDR3nt: TGTGCCAGCAGTTCCGGGACAGGGGGACGTGAGCAGTACTTC; CDR3aa: CASSSGTGGREQYF
abundance: .; j_gene: TRBJ2-1; d_gene: .; v_gene: TRBV28; CDR3nt: TGTGCCAGCAGTCTGAGCGGCAATGGGCAGTTCTTC; CDR3aa: CASSLSGNGQFF
abundance: few; j_gene: TRBJ1-1; d_gene: .; v_gene: TRBV28; CDR3nt: TGTGCCAGCAGTTTACGGGGAGGGGACACTGAAGCTTTCTTT; CDR3aa: CASSLRGGDTEAFF
abundance: .; j_gene: TRBJ2-1; d_gene: TRBD1; v_gene: TRBV5-1; CDR3nt: TGCGCCAGCAGCCGAGGGACAGGGAACTACAATGAGCAGTTCTTC; CDR3aa: CASSRGTGNYNEQFF
abundance: .; j_gene: TRBJ1-1; d_gene: TRBD1; v_gene: TRBV19; CDR3nt: TGTGCCAGTAGTACAGGACAGGGGGCGCCGGGCACCGAAGCTTTCTTT; CDR3aa: CASSTGQGAPGTEAFF
abundance: .; j_gene: TRBJ2-5; d_gene: TRBD2; v_gene: TRBV4-1; CDR3nt: TGCGCCAGCAGCCCAGGACTAGCGCATGTGGAGACCCAGTACTTC; CDR3aa: CASSPGLAHVETQYF
abundance: once; j_gene: TRBJ2-7; d_gene: TRBD2; v_gene: TRBV11-2; CDR3nt: TGTGCCAGCAGCGGACTAGTGTTCTACGAGCAGTACTTC; CDR3aa: CASSGLVFYEQYF
abundance: once; j_gene: TRBJ1-2; d_gene: TRBD1; v_gene: TRBV28; CDR3nt: TGTGCCAGCAGTCCCACAGGGACAGCTAACTATGGCTACACCTTC; CDR3aa: CASSPTGTANYGYTF
abundance: .; j_gene: TRBJ2-5; d_gene: TRBD2; v_gene: TRBV9; CDR3nt: TGTGCCAGCAGCCCGGGACTAGTGGAGACCCAGTACTTC; CDR3aa: CASSPGLVETQYF
abundance: once; j_gene: TRBJ2-5; d_gene: TRBD1; v_gene: TRBV18; CDR3nt: TGTGCCAGCTCACCCCAGGGGGCGGAGACCCAGTACTTC; CDR3aa: CASSPQGAETQYF
abundance: .; j_gene: TRBJ2-2; d_gene: .; v_gene: TRBV7-3; CDR3nt: TGTGCCAGCAGCTCAGGGGCTTCTCACGGGGAGCTGTTTTTT; CDR3aa: CASSSGASHGELFF
abundance: once; j_gene: TRBJ2-3; d_gene: TRBD2; v_gene: TRBV10-2; CDR3nt: TGCGCCAGCAGTGATGGCGGGAGAGGTGATACGCAGTATTTT; CDR3aa: CASSDGGRGDTQYF
abundance: .; j_gene: TRBJ2-7; d_gene: .; v_gene: TRBV5-1; CDR3nt: TGCGCCAGCAGCCCGTTTATAGGGGACGAGCAGTACTTC; CDR3aa: CASSPFIGDEQYF
abundance: .; j_gene: TRBJ2-7; d_gene: .; v_gene: TRBV7-9; CDR3nt: TGTGCCAGCAGCCCGAAGAGGGTTGCGACCTACGAGCAGTACTTC; CDR3aa: CASSPKRVATYEQYF
abundance: .; j_gene: TRBJ1-5; d_gene: TRBD1; v_gene: TRBV27; CDR3nt: TGTGCCAGCAGCCCTACGGGGGGACAGGGTCAGCCCCAGCATTTT; CDR3aa: CASSPTGGQGQPQHF
abundance: .; j_gene: TRBJ2-1; d_gene: .; v_gene: TRBV9; CDR3nt: TGTGCCAGCAGCGGTCTTGTCGAGTTCTTC; CDR3aa: CASSGLVEFF
abundance: few; j_gene: TRBJ1-2; d_gene: .; v_gene: TRBV4-3; CDR3nt: TGCGCCAGCAGCCAAGATAGAGGGAACTATGGCTACACCTTC; CDR3aa: CASSQDRGNYGYTF
abundance: .; j_gene: TRBJ2-7; d_gene: .; v_gene: TRBV7-2; CDR3nt: TGTGCCAGCAGCTTAGATCAGGGCTCCTACGAGCAGTACTTC; CDR3aa: CASSLDQGSYEQYF
abundance: .; j_gene: TRBJ1-2; d_gene: TRBD1; v_gene: TRBV7-3; CDR3nt: TGTGCCAGCAGCCCCGGACAGGGAGGAGGTTATGGCTACACCTTC; CDR3aa: CASSPGQGGGYGYTF
abundance: .; j_gene: TRBJ2-1; d_gene: .; v_gene: TRBV27; CDR3nt: TGTGCCAGCAGGGGGGGATGGGGGTACAATGAGCAGTTCTTC; CDR3aa: CASRGGWGYNEQFF
abundance: .; j_gene: TRBJ2-7; d_gene: TRBD2; v_gene: TRBV28; CDR3nt: TGTGCCAGCAGTTTAGGGGCTAGCGGGAGGGGTCATTTGTACGAGCAGTACTTC; CDR3aa: CASSLGASGRGHLYEQYF
abundance: .; j_gene: TRBJ2-2; d_gene: .; v_gene: TRBV28; CDR3nt: TGTGCCAGCCTGAATGAGGGCGGGGAGCTGTTTTTT; CDR3aa: CASLNEGGELFF
abundance: .; j_gene: TRBJ2-7; d_gene: TRBD2; v_gene: TRBV28; CDR3nt: TGTGCCAGCAGTTTACCCCGGGGAGGGGTTTCCTACGAGCAGTACTTC; CDR3aa: CASSLPRGGVSYEQYF
abundance: once; j_gene: TRBJ2-3; d_gene: .; v_gene: TRBV19; CDR3nt: TGTGCCAGTAGCGAGAGCGAGGTTGCAGATACGCAGTATTTT; CDR3aa: CASSESEVADTQYF
abundance: .; j_gene: TRBJ2-5; d_gene: TRBD2; v_gene: TRBV5-8; CDR3nt: TGTGCCAGCAGAAGACTAGCGGGAGGTCTTGGGACCCAGTACTTC; CDR3aa: CASRRLAGGLGTQYF
abundance: .; j_gene: TRBJ1-2; d_gene: .; v_gene: TRBV28; CDR3nt: TGTGCCAGCAGTTTACCCACAGGGAACTATGGCTACACCTTC; CDR3aa: CASSLPTGNYGYTF
abundance: .; j_gene: TRBJ1-2; d_gene: .; v_gene: TRBV10-3; CDR3nt: TGTGCCATCAGTGACAACGACATTAACTATGGCTACACCTTC; CDR3aa: CAISDNDINYGYTF
abundance: few; j_gene: TRBJ2-1; d_gene: TRBD2; v_gene: TRBV6-1; CDR3nt: TGTGCCACCGGGCGCGGGAGGGTATCTGGATATGAGCAGTTCTTC; CDR3aa: CATGRGRVSGYEQFF
abundance: .; j_gene: TRBJ2-1; d_gene: .; v_gene: TRBV7-9; CDR3nt: TGTTCCAGCAGCTCGTCCATGAACGGGCAGTTCTTC; CDR3aa: CSSSSSMNGQFF
abundance: .; j_gene: TRBJ2-2; d_gene: TRBD1; v_gene: TRBV25-1; CDR3nt: TGTGCCAGCGCCGGGACAGAGAACACCGGGGAGCTGTTTTTT; CDR3aa: CASAGTENTGELFF